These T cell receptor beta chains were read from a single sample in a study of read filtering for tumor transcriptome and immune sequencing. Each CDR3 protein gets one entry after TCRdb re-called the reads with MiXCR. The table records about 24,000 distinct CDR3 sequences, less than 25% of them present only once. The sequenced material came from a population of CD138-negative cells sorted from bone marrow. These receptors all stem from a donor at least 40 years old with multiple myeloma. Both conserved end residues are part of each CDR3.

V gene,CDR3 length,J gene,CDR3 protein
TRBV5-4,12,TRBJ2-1,CASSFTYNEQFF
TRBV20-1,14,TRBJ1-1,CSARESARGTEAFF
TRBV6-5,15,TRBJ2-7,CASSYSGTPLYEQYF
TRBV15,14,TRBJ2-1,CATSRGGAGDEQFF
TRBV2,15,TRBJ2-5,CASRGTVSSQETQYF
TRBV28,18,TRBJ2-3,CASSGTSGRKRGADTQYF
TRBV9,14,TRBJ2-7,CASSVGPGSDEQYF
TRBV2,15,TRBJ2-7,CASSARDGRTHEQYF
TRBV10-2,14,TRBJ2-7,CASSERTHNYEQYF
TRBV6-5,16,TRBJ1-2,CASSYLRTGGSYGYTF
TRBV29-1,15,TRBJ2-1,CSALPSSGGPNEQFF
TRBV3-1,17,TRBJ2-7,CASSHRPGQGAGYEQYF
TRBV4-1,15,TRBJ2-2,CASSPQDRDTWELFF
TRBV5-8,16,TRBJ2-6,CASRREGASGANVLTF
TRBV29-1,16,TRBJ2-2,CSAKFSSGSGTGELFF
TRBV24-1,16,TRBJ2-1,CATSDPLAGGYNEQFF
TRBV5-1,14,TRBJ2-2,CASSLDPSPGELFF
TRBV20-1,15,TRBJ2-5,CSARDHWGSLETQYF